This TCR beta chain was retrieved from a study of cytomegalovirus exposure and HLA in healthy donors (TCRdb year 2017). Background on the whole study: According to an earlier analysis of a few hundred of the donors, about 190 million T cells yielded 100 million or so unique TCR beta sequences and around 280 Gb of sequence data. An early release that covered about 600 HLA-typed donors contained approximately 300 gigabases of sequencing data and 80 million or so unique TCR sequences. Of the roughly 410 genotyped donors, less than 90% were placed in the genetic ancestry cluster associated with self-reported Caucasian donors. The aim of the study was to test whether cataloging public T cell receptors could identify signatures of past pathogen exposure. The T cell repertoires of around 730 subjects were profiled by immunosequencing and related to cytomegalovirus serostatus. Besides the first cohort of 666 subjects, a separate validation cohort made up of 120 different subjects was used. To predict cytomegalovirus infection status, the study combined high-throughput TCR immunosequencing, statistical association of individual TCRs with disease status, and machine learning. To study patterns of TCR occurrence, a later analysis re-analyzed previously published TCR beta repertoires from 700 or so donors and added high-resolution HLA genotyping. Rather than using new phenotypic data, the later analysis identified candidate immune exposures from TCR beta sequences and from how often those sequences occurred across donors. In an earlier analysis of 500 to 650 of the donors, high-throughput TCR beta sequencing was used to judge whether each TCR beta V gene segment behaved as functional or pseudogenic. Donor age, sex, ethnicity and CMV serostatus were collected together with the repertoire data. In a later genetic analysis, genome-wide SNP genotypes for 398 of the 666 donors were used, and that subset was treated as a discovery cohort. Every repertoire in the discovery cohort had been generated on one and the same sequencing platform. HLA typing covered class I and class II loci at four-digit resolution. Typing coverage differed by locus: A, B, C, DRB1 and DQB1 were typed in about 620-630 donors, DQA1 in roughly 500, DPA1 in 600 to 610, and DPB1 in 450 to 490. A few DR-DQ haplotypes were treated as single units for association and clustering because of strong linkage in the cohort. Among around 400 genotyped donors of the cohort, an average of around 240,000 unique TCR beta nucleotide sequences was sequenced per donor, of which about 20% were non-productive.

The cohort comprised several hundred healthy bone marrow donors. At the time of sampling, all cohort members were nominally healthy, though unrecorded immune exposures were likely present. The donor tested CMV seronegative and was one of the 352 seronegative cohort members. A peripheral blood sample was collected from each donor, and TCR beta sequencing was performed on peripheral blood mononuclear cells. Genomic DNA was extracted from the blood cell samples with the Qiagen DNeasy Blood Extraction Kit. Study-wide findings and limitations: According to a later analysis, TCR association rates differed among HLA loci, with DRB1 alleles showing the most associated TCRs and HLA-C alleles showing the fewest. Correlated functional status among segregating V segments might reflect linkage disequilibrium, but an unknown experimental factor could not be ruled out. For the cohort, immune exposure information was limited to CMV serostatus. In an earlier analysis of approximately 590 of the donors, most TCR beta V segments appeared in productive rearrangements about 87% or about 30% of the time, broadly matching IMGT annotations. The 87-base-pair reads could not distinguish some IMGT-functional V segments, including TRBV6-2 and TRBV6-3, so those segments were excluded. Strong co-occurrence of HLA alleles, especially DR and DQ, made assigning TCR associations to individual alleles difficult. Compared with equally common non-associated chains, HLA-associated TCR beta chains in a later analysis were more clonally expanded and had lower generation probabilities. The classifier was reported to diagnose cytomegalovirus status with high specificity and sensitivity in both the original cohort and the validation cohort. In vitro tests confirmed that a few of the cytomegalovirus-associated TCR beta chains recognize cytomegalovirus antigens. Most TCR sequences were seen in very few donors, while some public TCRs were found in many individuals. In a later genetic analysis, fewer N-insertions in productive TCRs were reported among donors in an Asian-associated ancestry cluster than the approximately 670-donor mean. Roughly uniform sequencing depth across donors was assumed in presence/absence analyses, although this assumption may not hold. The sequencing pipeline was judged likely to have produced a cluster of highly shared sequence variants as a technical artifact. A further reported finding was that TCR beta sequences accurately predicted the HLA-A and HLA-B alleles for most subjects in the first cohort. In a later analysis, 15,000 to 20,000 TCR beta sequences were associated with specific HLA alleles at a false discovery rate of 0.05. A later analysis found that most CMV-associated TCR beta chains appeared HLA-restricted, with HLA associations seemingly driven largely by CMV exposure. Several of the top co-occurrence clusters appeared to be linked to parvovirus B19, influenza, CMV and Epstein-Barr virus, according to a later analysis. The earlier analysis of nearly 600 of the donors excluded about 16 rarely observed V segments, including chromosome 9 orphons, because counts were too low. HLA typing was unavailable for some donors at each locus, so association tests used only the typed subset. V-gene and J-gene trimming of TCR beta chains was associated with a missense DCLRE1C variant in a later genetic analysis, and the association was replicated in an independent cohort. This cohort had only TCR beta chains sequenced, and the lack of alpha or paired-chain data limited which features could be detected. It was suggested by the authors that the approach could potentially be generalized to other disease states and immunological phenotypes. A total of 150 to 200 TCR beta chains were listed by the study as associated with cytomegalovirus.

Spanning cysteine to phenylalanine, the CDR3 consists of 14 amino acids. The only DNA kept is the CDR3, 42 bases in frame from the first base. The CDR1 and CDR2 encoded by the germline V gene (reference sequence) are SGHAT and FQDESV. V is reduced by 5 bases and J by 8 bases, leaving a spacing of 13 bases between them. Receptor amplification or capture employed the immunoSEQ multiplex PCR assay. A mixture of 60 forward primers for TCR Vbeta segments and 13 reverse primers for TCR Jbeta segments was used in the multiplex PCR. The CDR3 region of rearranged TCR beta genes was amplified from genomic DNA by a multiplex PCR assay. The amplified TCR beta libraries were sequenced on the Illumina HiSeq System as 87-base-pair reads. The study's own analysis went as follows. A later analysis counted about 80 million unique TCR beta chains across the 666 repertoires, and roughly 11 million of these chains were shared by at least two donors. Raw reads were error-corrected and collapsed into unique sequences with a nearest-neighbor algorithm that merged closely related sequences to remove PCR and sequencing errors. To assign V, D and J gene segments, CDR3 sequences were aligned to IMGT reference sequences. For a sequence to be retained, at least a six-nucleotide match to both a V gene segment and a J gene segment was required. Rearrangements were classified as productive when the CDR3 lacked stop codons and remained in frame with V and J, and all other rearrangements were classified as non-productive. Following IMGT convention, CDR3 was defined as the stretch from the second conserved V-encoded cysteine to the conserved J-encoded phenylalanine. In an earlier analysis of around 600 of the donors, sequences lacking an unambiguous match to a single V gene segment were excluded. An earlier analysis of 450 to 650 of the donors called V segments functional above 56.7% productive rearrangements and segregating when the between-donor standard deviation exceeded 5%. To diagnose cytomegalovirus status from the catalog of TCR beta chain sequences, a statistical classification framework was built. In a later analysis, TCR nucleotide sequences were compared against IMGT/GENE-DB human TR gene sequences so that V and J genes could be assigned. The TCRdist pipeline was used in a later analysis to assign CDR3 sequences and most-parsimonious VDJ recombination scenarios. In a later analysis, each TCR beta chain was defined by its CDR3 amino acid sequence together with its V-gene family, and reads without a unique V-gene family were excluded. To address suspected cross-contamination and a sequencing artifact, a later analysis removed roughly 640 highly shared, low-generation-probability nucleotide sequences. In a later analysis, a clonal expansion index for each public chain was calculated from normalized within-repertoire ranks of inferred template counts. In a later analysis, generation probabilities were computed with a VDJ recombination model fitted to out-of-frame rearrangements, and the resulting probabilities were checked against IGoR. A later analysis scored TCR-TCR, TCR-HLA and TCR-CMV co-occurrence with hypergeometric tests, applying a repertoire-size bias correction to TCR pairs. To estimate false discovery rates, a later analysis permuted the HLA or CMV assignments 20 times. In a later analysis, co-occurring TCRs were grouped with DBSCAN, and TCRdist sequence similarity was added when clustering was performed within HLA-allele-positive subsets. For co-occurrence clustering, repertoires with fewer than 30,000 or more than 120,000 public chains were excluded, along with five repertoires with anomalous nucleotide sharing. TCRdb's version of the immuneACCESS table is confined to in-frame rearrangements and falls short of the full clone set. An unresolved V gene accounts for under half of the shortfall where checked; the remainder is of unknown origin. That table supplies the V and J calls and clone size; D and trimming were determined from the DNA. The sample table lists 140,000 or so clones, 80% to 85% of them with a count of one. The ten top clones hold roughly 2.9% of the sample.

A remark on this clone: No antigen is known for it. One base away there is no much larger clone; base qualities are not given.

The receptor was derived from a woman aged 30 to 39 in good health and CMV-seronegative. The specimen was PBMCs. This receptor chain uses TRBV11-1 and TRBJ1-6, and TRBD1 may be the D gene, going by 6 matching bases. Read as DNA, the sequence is TGTGCCAGCAGCATACAGGGTGTCTATTCACCCCTCCACTTT. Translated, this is CASSIQGVYSPLHF.